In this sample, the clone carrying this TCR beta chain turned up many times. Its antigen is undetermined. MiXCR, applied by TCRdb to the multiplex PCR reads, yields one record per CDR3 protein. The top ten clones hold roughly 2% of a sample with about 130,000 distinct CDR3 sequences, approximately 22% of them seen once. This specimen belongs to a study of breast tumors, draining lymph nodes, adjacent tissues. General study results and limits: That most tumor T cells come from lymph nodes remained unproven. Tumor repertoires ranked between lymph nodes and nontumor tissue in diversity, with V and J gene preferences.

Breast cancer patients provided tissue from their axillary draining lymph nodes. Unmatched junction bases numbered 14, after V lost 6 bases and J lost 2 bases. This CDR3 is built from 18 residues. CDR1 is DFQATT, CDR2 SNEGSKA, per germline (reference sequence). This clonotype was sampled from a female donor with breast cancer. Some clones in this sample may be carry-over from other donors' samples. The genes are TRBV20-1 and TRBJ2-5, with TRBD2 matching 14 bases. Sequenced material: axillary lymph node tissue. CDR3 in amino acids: CSAAPHGLAGGPQETQYF. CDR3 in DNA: TGCAGTGCCGCCCCCCATGGACTAGCGGGAGGCCCTCAAGAGACCCAGTACTTC.